These 16 T cell receptor beta chains were all obtained from the same sample, sequenced in a study of monozygotic twins with inflammatory bowel disease. TCRdb reprocessed the 5' RACE reads; each CDR3 protein has one entry and no DNA is given. The table lists approximately 300,000 distinct CDR3 sequences, with 5.6% in the top ten. The sequencing sample was made of blood. The receptors were sampled from a human donor with ulcerative colitis or Crohn's disease, or a healthy co-twin of an affected twin (not recorded which).

The genes are TRBV4-3 and TRBJ2-7; TCRdb returns TRBD2, unconfirmable since there is no DNA. The germline gives CDR1 LGHNA, CDR2 YSLEER. There are 16 residues in the CDR3. CDR3 loop: CASSQAYSGTPYEQYF.

The CDR3 sequence: CASSLFPGLEFYEQYF. The chain combines TRBV5-1 with TRBJ2-7; with no DNA, the TCRdb D assignment of TRBD2 cannot be verified. The V gene's germline CDR1 is SGHRS and CDR2 YFSETQ. The CDR3 runs to 16 residues.

J is TRBJ2-3 and V is TRBV29-1; TCRdb returns TRBD2, unconfirmable since there is no DNA. CDR1 is SQVTM, CDR2 ANQGSEA, per germline. The length of the CDR3 is 15 residues. CDR3: CSVAGGLAGVDTQYF.

This rearrangement joins TRBV4-1 to TRBJ2-2; TCRdb reports TRBD2, a call that lacks DNA to check it against. Germline lookup yields CDR1 MGHRA and CDR2 YSYEKL. The CDR3 contains 16 residues. The chain's CDR3 is CASRKIAGANTGELFF.

The rearrangement joins TRBV30 to TRBJ1-1; TCRdb's assignment of TRBD1 cannot be checked, as there is no DNA. Germline assignment: CDR1 GTSNPN and CDR2 SVGIG (reference sequence). There are 14 residues in the CDR3. The CDR3 sequence is CAWSRRTANTEAFF.

J is TRBJ2-1 and V is TRBV24-1; the D gene TCRdb calls, TRBD2, cannot be checked with no DNA. From germline, CDR1 is KGHDR and CDR2 SFDVKD. The CDR3 extends over 13 amino acids. The CDR3 sequence is CATSAVREEEQFF.

The chain links TRBV5-1 to TRBJ1-6; TCRdb designates TRBD1, a call that cannot be tested without DNA. The CDR3 is 17 residues long. CDR1 and CDR2 from the germline V gene are SGHRS and YFSETQ. CDR3 in amino acids: CASSSSQGAGSNSPLHF.

The chain links TRBV6-2 or TRBV6-3 to TRBJ1-2; TCRdb outputs TRBD1, but without DNA this stays unchecked. Germline values: CDR1 MNHEY, CDR2 SVGEGT. The CDR3 has 15 residues. The chain's CDR3 is CASSSADRGNYGYTF.

The V and J genes are TRBV7-9 and TRBJ2-7. Per the germline V gene, CDR1 is SEHNR and CDR2 is FQNEAQ (reference sequence). This CDR3 spans 14 amino acids. CDR3 protein: CASSLAGDLGEQYF.

The chain links TRBV29-1 to TRBJ2-7; as DNA is missing, the TRBD2 call by TCRdb cannot be tested. Germline V gene lookup returns CDR1 SQVTM and CDR2 ANQGSEA. The CDR3 totals 15 residues. CDR3 amino acids: CSVEASGMFWAEQYF.

The gene calls are TRBV28 and TRBJ2-2; the TRBD2 assignment by TCRdb is unverifiable without DNA. Germline CDR1 reads MDHEN; CDR2 reads SYDVKM. This CDR3 is 16 amino acids long. CDR3 in amino acids: CASSRRLAGGTGELFF. The complete variable domain, with remaining parts taken from reference TRBV28 and TRBJ2-2, reads DVKVTQSSRYLVKRTGEKVFLECVQDMDHENMFWYRQDPGLGLRLIYFSYDVKMKEKGDIPEGYSVSREKKERFSLILESASTNQTSMYLCASSRRLAGGTGELFFGEGSRLTVL.

The CDR3 sequence is CAISELGETQYF. The chain has TRBV10-3 and TRBJ2-5. Germline V gene sequence: CDR1 ENHRY, CDR2 SYGVKD. This CDR3 is built from 12 residues.

This chain joins TRBV10-3 and TRBJ1-3; TCRdb calls TRBD1, which cannot be checked without DNA. Germline assignment: CDR1 ENHRY and CDR2 SYGVKD. The CDR3 has 15 amino acids. The CDR3: CAIGPNRQIGNTIYF.

The chain has TRBV21-1 and TRBJ2-2; TCRdb's D gene call, TRBD2, goes unchecked for lack of DNA. TRBV21-1 corresponds to a pseudogene. This CDR3 comprises 15 residues. The CDR3 loop reads CASSKSLAGVRELFF.

The chain joins TRBV5-5 to TRBJ2-7. The germline CDR1 and CDR2 sequences are SGHKS and YYEKEE (reference sequence). This CDR3 comprises 11 residues. The CDR3 sequence is CASSLGFGEYF.

The chain couples TRBV15 to TRBJ2-3; there is no DNA to check the TCRdb D call of TRBD1. Looked up from germline, CDR1 is LNHNV and CDR2 is YYDKDF (reference sequence). This CDR3 contains 15 residues. CDR3 protein: CATSGREQNGDTQYF.